This is a list of T cell receptor beta chains from one sample in a study of shared clonotypes between healthy human individuals. TCRdb's table, derived via immunoSEQ multiplex PCR, lists solely in-frame clones and lacks some. The sample yields 2 million to 2.5 million clones, less than 95% seen once. The sample consisted of naive CD4+ T cells from PBMCs. The origin of the receptors is a man aged 18-30 years in good health. Some clones in this sample may be carry-over from other donors' samples. Each CDR3 is given with its conserved first and last residue. The D gene is left open where the match is weak. Some rows mark clone size as missing; the rest say once, few, many or name a class of expanded clone.

D	J	size	V	DNA	CDR3
-	TRBJ2-7	-	TRBV9	TGTGCCAGCAGCGGAGGGGGAGGGGCCTCCTACGAGCAGTACTTC	CASSGGGGASYEQYF
-	TRBJ1-1	-	TRBV21-1	TGTGCCAGCAGCAAAGAGGGACAAAATTTTATGAACACTGAAGCTTTCTTT	CASSKEGQNFMNTEAFF
-	TRBJ1-1	few	TRBV4-1	TGCGCCAGCAGCCAAGCCAAGGCGGGCGCTGAAGCTTTCTTT	CASSQAKAGAEAFF
-	TRBJ1-4	-	TRBV19	TGTGCCAGAAAGAGTGGAAAGAGGAATGAAAAACTGTTTTTT	CARKSGKRNEKLFF
TRBD1	TRBJ2-7	-	TRBV6-6	TGTGCCAGCAGTTACTCTGGGACAGGGTTAGTCGAGCAGTACTTC	CASSYSGTGLVEQYF
-	TRBJ1-3	-	TRBV7-9	TGTGCCAGCAGCTTTAGGGCGGACCCCCGAGGGGACACCATATATTTT	CASSFRADPRGDTIYF
TRBD1	TRBJ1-2	-	TRBV18	TGTGCCAGCTCACCACAAGGGACAGGGAATGGCTACACCTTC	CASSPQGTGNGYTF
-	TRBJ2-3	once	TRBV5-1	TGCGCCAGTACAGACCCCCCTGGGACAGATACGCAGTATTTT	CASTDPPGTDTQYF
TRBD2	TRBJ2-5	-	TRBV27	TGTGCCAGCAGTTTTTGGCATAGCGGGAGTAAGAAAGAGACCCAGTACTTC	CASSFWHSGSKKETQYF
TRBD2	TRBJ2-3	once	TRBV7-9	TGTGCCAGCAGCCGTATGGGAGGGAGTACAGATACGCAGTATTTT	CASSRMGGSTDTQYF
TRBD2	TRBJ2-1	once	TRBV10-2	TGCGCCAGCAGTACGACTAGCGGCTATTACAATGAGCAGTTCTTC	CASSTTSGYYNEQFF
-	TRBJ2-7	-	TRBV4-1	TGCGCCAGCAGCCAAGATCTTCCCTACGAGCAGTACTTC	CASSQDLPYEQYF
TRBD1	TRBJ2-5	-	TRBV7-2	TGTGCCAGCACCTCGAACACAGGGGGCCAAGAGACCCAGTACTTC	CASTSNTGGQETQYF
-	TRBJ2-3	once	TRBV6-5	TGTGCCAGCAGTGCCCCAGGGACAGATACGCAGTATTTT	CASSAPGTDTQYF
-	TRBJ2-5	few	TRBV28	TGTGCCAGCAGTGTCCAAGAGACCCAGTACTTC	CASSVQETQYF
TRBD2	TRBJ2-7	-	TRBV4-2	TGTGCCAGCAGCCGAGGGACTAGCGGGTTCTACGAGCAGTACTTC	CASSRGTSGFYEQYF
-	TRBJ1-4	once	TRBV5-4	TGTGCCAGCAGCCTAGGACATCCAAATGAAAAACTGTTTTTT	CASSLGHPNEKLFF
-	TRBJ2-3	once	TRBV5-4	TGTGCCAGCAGCTCTACACGGGAGAGCACAGATACGCAGTATTTT	CASSSTRESTDTQYF
-	TRBJ2-3	-	TRBV28	TGTGCCAGCAGTTTAACAGGGGATACGCAGTATTTT	CASSLTGDTQYF
TRBD2	TRBJ2-7	-	TRBV28	TGTGCCAGCAGTTTAGATGCGGGAGGAAGCCCCTACGAGCAGTACTTC	CASSLDAGGSPYEQYF
-	TRBJ2-7	-	TRBV4-3	TGCGCCAGCAGCCAAGATTGGGGGCAGGTCTCCTACGAGCAGTACTTC	CASSQDWGQVSYEQYF
-	TRBJ2-3	-	TRBV4-3	TGCGCCAGCAGCCAAGATGGGGATACGCAGTATTTT	CASSQDGDTQYF
TRBD2	TRBJ2-1	-	TRBV5-1	TGCGCCAGCAGCTTTGCCGGACCGACTAGCGGGAGGGCCAAGTTCTTC	CASSFAGPTSGRAKFF
TRBD2	TRBJ2-6	-	TRBV28	TGTGCCAGCAGCTCCCGGGGGGCTGGGGCCAACGTCCTGACTTTC	CASSSRGAGANVLTF
-	TRBJ2-6	-	TRBV30	TGTGCCTGGAGTGGACGTGGTGGGGCCAACGTCCTGACTTTC	CAWSGRGGANVLTF
-	TRBJ2-7	-	TRBV7-9	TGTGCCAGCAGCTTATTACAGGGAAGCTACGAGCAGTACTTC	CASSLLQGSYEQYF
-	TRBJ2-2	-	TRBV6-5	TGTGCCAGCAGTTATCGGGTGGTGACCGGGGAGCTGTTTTTT	CASSYRVVTGELFF
-	TRBJ1-5	once	TRBV7-3	TGTGCCAGCAGCTTATTCCCCAGCTCCAATCAGCCCCAGCATTTT	CASSLFPSSNQPQHF
TRBD2	TRBJ2-5	-	TRBV5-4	TGTGCCAGCAGCTCCAGGACTAGCGGCGAGACCCAGTACTTC	CASSSRTSGETQYF
TRBD2	TRBJ2-7	-	TRBV6-1	TGTGCCAGCAGTACTAGCGGGAGTGGCCCCTACGAGCAGTACTTC	CASSTSGSGPYEQYF